This passage covers 5 T cell receptor beta chains from one sample sequenced in a study of T cells in Graves' hyperthyroidism and ophthalmopathy. RNA transcripts yielded amplified TCR beta CDR3 regions. Initially, a first-round RT-PCR of the TCR CDR3 employed the HTBI primer set. TCRdb recomputed calls from the multiplex PCR reads with MiXCR, one row per CDR3 protein. Of about 370,000 distinct CDR3 sequences listed, roughly 15% were seen once; the top ten hold roughly a fifth. The specimen was blood. Source of these receptors: a woman in her sixties or seventies with Graves' ophthalmopathy.

CDR3: CASSLVGGGYTEAFF. The CDR3 DNA reads as TGCGCCAGCAGCTTGGTAGGGGGGGGTTACACTGAAGCTTTCTTT. V usage is TRBV5-1 and J usage is TRBJ1-1; possibly TRBD1 for D (6 bases). The CDR3 totals 15 residues. Germline V lookup: CDR1 SGHRS, CDR2 YFSETQ. The ends were cut back, 0 bases at V and 3 bases at J, with 12 bases in the middle.

At least ten counts were recorded for this clonotype. The chain couples TRBV3-1 to TRBJ2-1; 12 nucleotides agree with TRBD2. The V and J ends lost 4 bases and 10 bases, in that order; junction bases with no gene match: 5. This CDR3 has 14 residues. From germline, CDR1 is LGHDT and CDR2 YNNKEL (reference sequence). The chain's CDR3 is CASSRLAGVPEQFF. The CDR3 DNA is TGTGCCAGCAGCCGACTAGCGGGAGTGCCAGAGCAGTTCTTC.

This clonotype has at least ten counts. The chain carries TRBV7-3 and TRBJ2-3; TRBD2 aligns across 13 bases. Germline lookup yields CDR1 SGHTA and CDR2 FQGTGA. The CDR3 runs to 19 residues. V was pared by 4 bases and J by 4 bases, with 14 bases of the junction left unmatched. This chain's CDR3 is CASSSQLAGGPGIADTQYF. The CDR3 DNA reads TGTGCCAGCAGCTCGCAACTAGCGGGAGGGCCGGGAATCGCAGATACGCAGTATTTT. Full variable domain (missing parts from reference TRBV7-3 and TRBJ2-3): GAGVSQTPSNKVTEKGKYVELRCDPISGHTALYWYRQSLGQGPEFLIYFQGTGAADDSGLPNDRFFAVRPEGSVSTLKIQRTERGDSAVYLCASSSQLAGGPGIADTQYFGPGTRLTVL.

This clonotype was found many times. The V gene is TRBV27, the J gene TRBJ2-7; 11 bases line up with TRBD2. The CDR3 spans 15 residues. V was pared by 5 bases and J by 5 bases, with 8 bases of the junction left unmatched. Germline CDR1 and CDR2: MNHEY and SMNVEV (reference sequence). The CDR3 coding sequence is TGTGCCAGCAGTCCCCGACTAGCGGGAATTAACGAGCAGTACTTC. This gives the protein CASSPRLAGINEQYF.

This clonotype appeared many times. V gene TRBV3-1 combines with J gene TRBJ2-1, with TRBD2 matching 10 bases. There are 17 residues in the CDR3. With 3 bases clipped from V and 9 bases from J, the junction kept 14 bases outside the gene matches. Germline V gene lookup returns CDR1 LGHDT and CDR2 YNNKEL (reference sequence). Here the CDR3 DNA reads TGTGCCAGCAGCCAGCCCTTAGGAGCGGGAGGGCCTCTTGAGCAGTTCTTC. This sequence encodes CASSQPLGAGGPLEQFF.